The rows below give T cell receptor beta chains drawn from one sample of a study of T cells in Graves' hyperthyroidism and ophthalmopathy. TCRdb ran MiXCR on the multiplex PCR reads and lists one entry per CDR3 protein. In the table there are a few hundred thousand distinct CDR3 sequences, about 15% of which are singletons. Sequencing was carried out using blood. The receptors shown here come from a woman in her 30s with Graves' hyperthyroidism that later progressed to Graves' ophthalmopathy. The conserved cysteine and the conserved F or W are not part of the CDR3 here. Fields, in order: clone size, V gene, J gene, CDR3 protein. Some rows mark clone size as missing; the rest say once, few, many or name a class of expanded clone.

clone_size: .; v_call: TRBV18; j_call: TRBJ1-5; cdr3_aa: ASSPPGSEGKYSNQPQH
clone_size: many; v_call: TRBV18; j_call: TRBJ1-1; cdr3_aa: ASSPTAGNPEAF
clone_size: many; v_call: TRBV5-1; j_call: TRBJ1-4; cdr3_aa: ASSQQGATNEKLF
clone_size: many; v_call: TRBV24-1; j_call: TRBJ2-5; cdr3_aa: ATSDYRTQY
clone_size: many; v_call: TRBV10-3; j_call: TRBJ2-7; cdr3_aa: AISEAGTSGYPYEQY
clone_size: .; v_call: TRBV20-1; j_call: TRBJ2-1; cdr3_aa: SAWTSGSSYNEQF
clone_size: many; v_call: TRBV29-1; j_call: TRBJ2-7; cdr3_aa: SVEESISGRSHEQY
clone_size: many; v_call: TRBV7-9; j_call: TRBJ2-7; cdr3_aa: ASSLAAGAGEQY
clone_size: few; v_call: TRBV7-9; j_call: TRBJ2-2; cdr3_aa: ASSPPEGTGELF
clone_size: many; v_call: TRBV2; j_call: TRBJ2-3; cdr3_aa: ASTYPTKTDTQY
clone_size: many; v_call: TRBV11-3; j_call: TRBJ2-3; cdr3_aa: ASSLASGQRTDTQY
clone_size: .; v_call: TRBV7-9; j_call: TRBJ1-1; cdr3_aa: ASSQDRGESEAF
clone_size: .; v_call: TRBV27; j_call: TRBJ1-6; cdr3_aa: ASSLSAGVGSPLH
clone_size: .; v_call: TRBV9; j_call: TRBJ1-5; cdr3_aa: ASSVDLGPVRSPQH
clone_size: few; v_call: TRBV4-1; j_call: TRBJ2-3; cdr3_aa: ASSQEWDRGTDTQY
clone_size: .; v_call: TRBV9; j_call: TRBJ1-4; cdr3_aa: ASSDKATGEKLF
clone_size: few; v_call: TRBV4-1; j_call: TRBJ2-5; cdr3_aa: ASEPTGTQETQY
clone_size: many; v_call: TRBV7-2; j_call: TRBJ2-7; cdr3_aa: ASSLERTYEQY
clone_size: .; v_call: TRBV5-1; j_call: TRBJ2-5; cdr3_aa: ASSLPGKETQY
clone_size: many; v_call: TRBV20-1; j_call: TRBJ2-3; cdr3_aa: SASSSSGITDTQY
clone_size: many; v_call: TRBV6-1; j_call: TRBJ1-2; cdr3_aa: ASTLFGGSGWYGYT
clone_size: many; v_call: TRBV30; j_call: TRBJ1-1; cdr3_aa: AWRAGLGTEAF
clone_size: many; v_call: TRBV19; j_call: TRBJ1-1; cdr3_aa: ASRDRENTEAF
clone_size: many; v_call: TRBV12-3/TRBV12-4; j_call: TRBJ1-3; cdr3_aa: ASSLSGGSGNTIY
clone_size: many; v_call: TRBV2; j_call: TRBJ2-1; cdr3_aa: ASRFYNEQF
clone_size: .; v_call: TRBV4-1; j_call: TRBJ2-7; cdr3_aa: ASSQLPTGPSYEQY
clone_size: many; v_call: TRBV20-1; j_call: TRBJ2-1; cdr3_aa: SARGENEQF
clone_size: many; v_call: TRBV7-2; j_call: TRBJ1-5; cdr3_aa: ASSLSANQPQH
clone_size: many; v_call: TRBV19; j_call: TRBJ2-3; cdr3_aa: ASTPQGLAGDNTQY
clone_size: few; v_call: TRBV7-6; j_call: TRBJ2-1; cdr3_aa: ASSLGANEQF
clone_size: .; v_call: TRBV2; j_call: TRBJ2-2; cdr3_aa: ASRQDTNTGELF
clone_size: many; v_call: TRBV7-2; j_call: TRBJ2-3; cdr3_aa: ASSLGYFSGSDTQY
clone_size: many; v_call: TRBV27; j_call: TRBJ2-7; cdr3_aa: ASSPKSKGYEQY
clone_size: many; v_call: TRBV10-3; j_call: TRBJ2-3; cdr3_aa: AISETRDRSGGRTQY
clone_size: many; v_call: TRBV2; j_call: TRBJ2-7; cdr3_aa: ASGARQGALGEQY
clone_size: many; v_call: TRBV12-3/TRBV12-4; j_call: TRBJ2-1; cdr3_aa: ASSLGGSEQF
clone_size: few; v_call: TRBV29-1; j_call: TRBJ1-1; cdr3_aa: SVVDRYTEAF
clone_size: .; v_call: TRBV6-1; j_call: TRBJ2-3; cdr3_aa: ASSGGGTGPDTQY
clone_size: many; v_call: TRBV12-3/TRBV12-4; j_call: TRBJ2-5; cdr3_aa: ASRLTRALGGTQY
clone_size: many; v_call: TRBV2; j_call: TRBJ2-2; cdr3_aa: ASRWYTGELF
clone_size: .; v_call: TRBV19; j_call: TRBJ1-5; cdr3_aa: ASSSQTGSDVTPQH
clone_size: many; v_call: TRBV27; j_call: TRBJ1-1; cdr3_aa: ASSNDRGGTEAF
clone_size: many; v_call: TRBV5-5; j_call: TRBJ2-5; cdr3_aa: ASSAGTSGAYQETQY
clone_size: few; v_call: TRBV15; j_call: TRBJ2-1; cdr3_aa: ATSRLAGPNEQF
clone_size: .; v_call: TRBV12-3/TRBV12-4; j_call: TRBJ2-7; cdr3_aa: ASSFRTGLSLEQY
clone_size: .; v_call: TRBV5-6; j_call: TRBJ2-3; cdr3_aa: ASSKAGLAGGRDTQY
clone_size: few; v_call: TRBV14; j_call: TRBJ1-2; cdr3_aa: ASSMAGAYGYT
clone_size: .; v_call: TRBV6-2/TRBV6-3; j_call: TRBJ2-5; cdr3_aa: ASSSGEWETQY
clone_size: few; v_call: TRBV7-2; j_call: TRBJ2-2; cdr3_aa: ASSRTSGSTGELF
clone_size: few; v_call: TRBV11-2; j_call: TRBJ2-7; cdr3_aa: ASSLLRGPYEQY
clone_size: .; v_call: TRBV27; j_call: TRBJ1-5; cdr3_aa: ASSSFGTGGLPQH
clone_size: many; v_call: TRBV7-9; j_call: TRBJ2-3; cdr3_aa: ASSFPGLAGTDTQY
clone_size: many; v_call: TRBV20-1; j_call: TRBJ2-1; cdr3_aa: SALAGVVDEQF
clone_size: few; v_call: TRBV29-1; j_call: TRBJ2-1; cdr3_aa: SATSVSNEQF
clone_size: many; v_call: TRBV7-2; j_call: TRBJ2-3; cdr3_aa: ASSLGGRGSTDTQY
clone_size: many; v_call: TRBV30; j_call: TRBJ2-2; cdr3_aa: AWSLRTGPNTGELF
clone_size: many; v_call: TRBV24-1; j_call: TRBJ2-7; cdr3_aa: ATSTEGASYEQY
clone_size: many; v_call: TRBV5-1; j_call: TRBJ2-2; cdr3_aa: ASSGAQVTGELF
clone_size: few; v_call: TRBV27; j_call: TRBJ1-1; cdr3_aa: ASSFGGDAF